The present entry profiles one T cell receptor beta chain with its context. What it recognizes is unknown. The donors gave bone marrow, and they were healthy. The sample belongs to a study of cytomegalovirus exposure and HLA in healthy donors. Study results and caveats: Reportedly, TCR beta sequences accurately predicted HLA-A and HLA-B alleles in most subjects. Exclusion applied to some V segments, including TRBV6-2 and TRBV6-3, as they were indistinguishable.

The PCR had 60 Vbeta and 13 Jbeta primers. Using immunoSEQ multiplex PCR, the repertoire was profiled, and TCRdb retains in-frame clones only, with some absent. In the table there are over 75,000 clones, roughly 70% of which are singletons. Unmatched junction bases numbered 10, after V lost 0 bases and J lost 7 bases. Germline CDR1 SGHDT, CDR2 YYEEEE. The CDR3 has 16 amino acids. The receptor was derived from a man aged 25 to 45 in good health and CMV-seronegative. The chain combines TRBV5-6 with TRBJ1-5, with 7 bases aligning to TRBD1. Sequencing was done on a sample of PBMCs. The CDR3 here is CASSLAATGSGQPQHF. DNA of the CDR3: TGTGCCAGCAGCTTGGCCGCGACAGGGAGTGGACAGCCCCAGCATTTT.